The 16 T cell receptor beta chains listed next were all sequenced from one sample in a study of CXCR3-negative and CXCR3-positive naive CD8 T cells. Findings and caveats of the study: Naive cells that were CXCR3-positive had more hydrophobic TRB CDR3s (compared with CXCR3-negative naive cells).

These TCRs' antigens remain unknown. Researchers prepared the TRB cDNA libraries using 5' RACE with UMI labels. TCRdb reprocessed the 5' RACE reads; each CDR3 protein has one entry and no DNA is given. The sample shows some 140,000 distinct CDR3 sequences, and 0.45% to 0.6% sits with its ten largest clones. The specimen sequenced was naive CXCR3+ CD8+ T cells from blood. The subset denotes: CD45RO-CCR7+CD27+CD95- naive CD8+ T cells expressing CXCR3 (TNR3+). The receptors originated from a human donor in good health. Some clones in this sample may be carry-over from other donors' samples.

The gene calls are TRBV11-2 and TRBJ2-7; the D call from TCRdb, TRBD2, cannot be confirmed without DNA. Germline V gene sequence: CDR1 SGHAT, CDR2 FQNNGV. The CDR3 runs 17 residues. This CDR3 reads CASSLKPQDFGIYEQYF.

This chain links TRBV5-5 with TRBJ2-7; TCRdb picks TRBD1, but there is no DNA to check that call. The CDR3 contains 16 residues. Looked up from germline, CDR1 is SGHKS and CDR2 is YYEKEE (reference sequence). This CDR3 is CASSLAFGQSSYEQYF.

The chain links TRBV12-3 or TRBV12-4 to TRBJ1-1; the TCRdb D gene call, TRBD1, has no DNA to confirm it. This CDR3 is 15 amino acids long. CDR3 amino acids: CASSSSGGVGTEAFF.

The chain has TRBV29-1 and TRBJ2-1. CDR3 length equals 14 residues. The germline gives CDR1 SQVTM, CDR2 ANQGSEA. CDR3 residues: CSVEIGREDNEQFF.

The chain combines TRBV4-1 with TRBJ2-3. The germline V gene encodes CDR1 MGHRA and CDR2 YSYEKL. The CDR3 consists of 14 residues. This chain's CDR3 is CASSSILVGDTQYF.

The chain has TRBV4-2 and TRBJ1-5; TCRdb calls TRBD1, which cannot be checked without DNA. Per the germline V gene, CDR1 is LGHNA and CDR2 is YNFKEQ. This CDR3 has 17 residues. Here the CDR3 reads CASSQVIGDYSNQPQHF.

The CDR3 loop is CASSSFNQPQHF. This chain connects TRBV27 to TRBJ1-5. In germline, CDR1 is MNHEY, CDR2 SMNVEV (reference sequence). The CDR3 spans 12 residues.

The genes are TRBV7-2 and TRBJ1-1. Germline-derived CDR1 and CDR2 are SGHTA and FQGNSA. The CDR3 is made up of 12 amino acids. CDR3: CASSLSGPEAFF.

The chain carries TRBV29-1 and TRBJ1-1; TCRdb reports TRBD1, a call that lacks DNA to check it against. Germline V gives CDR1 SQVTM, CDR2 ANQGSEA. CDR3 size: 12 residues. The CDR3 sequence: CSVDTRDTEAFF.

This CDR3 reads CASSLRQGADTIYF. This chain connects TRBV12-3 or TRBV12-4 to TRBJ1-3; TCRdb indicates TRBD1, and absent DNA this call remains unverified. This CDR3 is 14 amino acids long.

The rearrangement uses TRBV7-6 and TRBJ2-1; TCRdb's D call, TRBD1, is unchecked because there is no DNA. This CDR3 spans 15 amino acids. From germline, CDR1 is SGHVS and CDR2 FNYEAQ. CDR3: CASSRSGGTYNEQFF.

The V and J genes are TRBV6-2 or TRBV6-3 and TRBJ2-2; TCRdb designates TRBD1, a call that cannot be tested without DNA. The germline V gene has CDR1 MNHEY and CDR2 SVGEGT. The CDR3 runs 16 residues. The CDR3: CASSYLLDSNTGELFF.

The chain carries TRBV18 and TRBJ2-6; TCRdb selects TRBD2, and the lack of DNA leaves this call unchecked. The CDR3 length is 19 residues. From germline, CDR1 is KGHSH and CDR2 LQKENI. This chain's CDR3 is CASSRASPDYLSGANVLTF.

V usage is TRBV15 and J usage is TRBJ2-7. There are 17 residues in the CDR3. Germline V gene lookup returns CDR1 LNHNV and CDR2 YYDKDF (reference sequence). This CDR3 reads CATSRDLATGGAYEQYF.

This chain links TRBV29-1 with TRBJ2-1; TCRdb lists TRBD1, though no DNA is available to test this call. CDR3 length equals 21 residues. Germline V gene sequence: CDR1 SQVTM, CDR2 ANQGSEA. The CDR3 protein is CSVQGTGIVTPGARRYNEQFF.

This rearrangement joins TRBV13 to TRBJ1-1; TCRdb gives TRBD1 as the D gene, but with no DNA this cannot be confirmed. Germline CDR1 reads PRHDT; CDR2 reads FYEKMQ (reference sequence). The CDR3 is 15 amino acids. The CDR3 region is CASSFNRAASAEAFF.